Listed below are T cell receptor beta chains from one sample, sequenced in a study of T cell responses to AZD1222 COVID-19 vaccine. The repertoire was sequenced with immunoSEQ multiplex PCR; TCRdb's copy has only in-frame clones and lacks some. The table records some 150,000 clones, approximately 85% of them present only once. Sequenced material: peripheral blood, taken 28 days after the second dose of the MenACWY control vaccine. Receptors were obtained from an adult who received the MenACWY meningococcal vaccine as a control. Both conserved end residues are part of each CDR3.

V	J	CDR3
TRBV14	TRBJ2-1	CASSQEPLAAYNEQFF
TRBV6-1	TRBJ1-4	CASSEWADNEKLFF
TRBV7-3	TRBJ2-5	CASSPTYQETQYF
TRBV7-9	TRBJ2-7	CASSPIGTQGYEQYF
TRBV12-2	TRBJ1-5	CASRLDSGGYSNQPQHF
TRBV20-1	TRBJ1-1	CSASRPPGTEAFF
TRBV19	TRBJ1-4	CASRTGQGFDEKLFF
TRBV5-6	TRBJ2-7	CASSEGQYLSYEQYF
TRBV6-1	TRBJ1-4	CASSEAPSGGQTTNEKLFF
TRBV7-8	TRBJ2-7	CASSLRAGVNEQYF
TRBV9	TRBJ1-5	CASSVSGGQPQHF
TRBV7-2	TRBJ1-6	CASSLKGSYNSPLHF
TRBV29-1	TRBJ1-3	CSVNRGENTIYF
TRBV3-1/TRBV3-2	TRBJ1-1	CASSQPGADTEAFF
TRBV7-2	TRBJ2-7	CASNRGGTSGTYEQYF